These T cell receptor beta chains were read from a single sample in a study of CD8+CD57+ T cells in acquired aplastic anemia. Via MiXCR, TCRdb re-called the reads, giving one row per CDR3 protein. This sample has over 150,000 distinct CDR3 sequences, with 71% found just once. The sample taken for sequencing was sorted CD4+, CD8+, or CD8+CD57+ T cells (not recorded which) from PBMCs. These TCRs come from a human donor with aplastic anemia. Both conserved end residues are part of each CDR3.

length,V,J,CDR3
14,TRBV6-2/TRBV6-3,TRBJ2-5,CASSKTGPQETQHF
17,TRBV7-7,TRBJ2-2,CASSLGLAGNFTGELFF
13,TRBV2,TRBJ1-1,CASSDGTGPEAFF
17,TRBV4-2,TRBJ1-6,CASSQVTAPPRDSPLHF
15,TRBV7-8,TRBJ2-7,CASSSGTSGIYEQYF
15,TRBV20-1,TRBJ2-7,CSARGTSGDTSEQYF
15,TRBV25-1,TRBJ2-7,CASSEVAGGSYEQYF
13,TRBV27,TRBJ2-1,CASSQGRYNEQFF
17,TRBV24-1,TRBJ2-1,CATSDATGTGAYNEQFF
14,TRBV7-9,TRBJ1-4,CASSLATRNEKLFF
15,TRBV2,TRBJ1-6,CASSETDRRRSPLHF
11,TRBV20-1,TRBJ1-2,CSASLRDGYTF
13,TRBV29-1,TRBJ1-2,CSAGGGADYGYTF
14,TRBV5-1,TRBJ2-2,CASGQGWNTGELFF
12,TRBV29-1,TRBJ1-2,CSVETLPGGYTF
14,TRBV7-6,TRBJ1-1,CASSPQGQGSEAFF
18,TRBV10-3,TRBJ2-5,CAISNTSLEAGDRETQYF
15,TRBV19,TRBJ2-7,CASSIDRAGISEQYF
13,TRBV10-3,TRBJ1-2,CAIRGQGNYGYTF
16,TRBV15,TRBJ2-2,CATSNGTTLGTGELFF
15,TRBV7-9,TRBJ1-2,CASSALWTANYGYTF
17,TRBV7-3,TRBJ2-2,CASSLRTSGANTGELFF
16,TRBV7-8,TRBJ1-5,CASSSGQGIRNQPQHF
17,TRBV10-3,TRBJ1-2,CAISEWNRGQVNYGYTF
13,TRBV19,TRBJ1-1,CASSMGWTTEAFF
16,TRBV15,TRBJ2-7,CATSRARGTGGAEQYF
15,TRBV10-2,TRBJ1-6,CASSEGQTYNSPLHF
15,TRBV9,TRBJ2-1,CASGEPRVFGNEQFF
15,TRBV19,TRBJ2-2,CASSREGFGTGELFF
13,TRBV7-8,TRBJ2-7,CASSVTSPYEQYF
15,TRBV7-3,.,CASSVELAGAGELFF
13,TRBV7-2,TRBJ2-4,CASSLVAMNIQYF
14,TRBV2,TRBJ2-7,CASSEPGLDYEQYF
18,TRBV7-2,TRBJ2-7,CASNTQPGLATSSYEQYF
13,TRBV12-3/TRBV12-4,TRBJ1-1,CASSESGYTEAFF
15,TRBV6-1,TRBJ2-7,CASSEARRLSYEQYF
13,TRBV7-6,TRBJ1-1,CASSQGTRAEASF
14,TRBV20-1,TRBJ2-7,CSAPDATGSYEQYF
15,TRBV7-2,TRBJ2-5,CASSSEVGGGETQYF
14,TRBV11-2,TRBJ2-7,CASSPGLASTEQYF
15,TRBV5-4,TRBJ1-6,CASSLPTGANSPLHF
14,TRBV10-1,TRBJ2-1,CASSGLAEHNEQFF